This is a list of T cell receptor beta chains from one sample in a study of cytomegalovirus exposure and HLA in healthy donors. Repertoires were generated with immunoSEQ multiplex PCR, while TCRdb's copy carries only in-frame clones and drops some. The sample has about 160,000 clones, around 88% seen once; the top ten hold about 0.9%. Sequences were obtained from PBMCs. These receptors came from a woman younger than 45 in good health and CMV-seronegative. CDR3s include the opening cysteine and the closing phenylalanine or tryptophan. The D gene is left open where the match is weak. Not every row has a clone size; where given, it reads once, few, many or a size class.

TRBD2 | TRBJ2-7 | - | TRBV9 | TGTGCCAGCAGCGGACTGACCGGGACTAGTTCCGAGCAGTACTTC | CASSGLTGTSSEQYF
- | TRBJ2-1 | - | TRBV18 | TGTGCCAGCTCACCGATAAAGACGGGGTTGAACAATGAGCAGTTCTTC | CASSPIKTGLNNEQFF
- | TRBJ2-7 | - | TRBV5-6 | TGTGCCAGCAGCTTGGGCCGGTCCTACGAGCAGTACTTC | CASSLGRSYEQYF
TRBD1 | TRBJ1-3 | - | TRBV19 | TGTGCCAGTAGTACGTCGACAGGGGGTAGCTCTGGAAACACCATATATTTT | CASSTSTGGSSGNTIYF
TRBD2 | TRBJ2-5 | - | TRBV25-1 | TGTGCCAGCAGTGAAACCGGGACTAGCTTCGAGACCCAGTACTTC | CASSETGTSFETQYF
- | TRBJ2-7 | - | TRBV9 | TGTGCCAGCAGCGTAGGGTCAGGGACAAGGTGGGAGCAGTACTTC | CASSVGSGTRWEQYF
TRBD1 | TRBJ2-7 | - | TRBV28 | TGTGCCACCCAAGACAGGGTGGACAACTACGAGCAGTACTTC | CATQDRVDNYEQYF
- | TRBJ2-1 | - | TRBV9 | TGTGCCAGCAGCGTTGGACAAGAGCAGTTCTTC | CASSVGQEQFF
TRBD2 | TRBJ2-3 | - | TRBV5-4 | TGTGCCAGCAGTCCTAGCGGAGGTCGTACAGATACGCAGTATTTT | CASSPSGGRTDTQYF
- | TRBJ2-7 | - | TRBV28 | TGTGCCAGCAGTTTGAGGGCCAGATACGAGCAGTACTTC | CASSLRARYEQYF
TRBD1 | TRBJ2-7 | - | TRBV29-1 | TGCAGCGTTAAGACAGGGCCCTACGAGCAGTACTTC | CSVKTGPYEQYF
- | TRBJ1-5 | - | TRBV29-1 | TGCAGCGCCCAAACTGAATTCAATCAGCCCCAGCATTTT | CSAQTEFNQPQHF
- | TRBJ2-5 | - | TRBV6-5 | TGTGCCAGCAGTTTAAGTTGGGGCCGGGAGACCCAGTACTTC | CASSLSWGRETQYF
TRBD1 | TRBJ1-5 | once | TRBV28 | TGTGCCAGCAGGACACAGGGGAATCAGCCCCAGCATTTT | CASRTQGNQPQHF
- | TRBJ1-2 | - | TRBV2 | TGTGCCAGCAGTGTCACCCGGGAGGGATCGGAAGGCTACACCTTC | CASSVTREGSEGYTF
TRBD1 | TRBJ1-1 | - | TRBV5-1 | TGCGCCAGCGGCCTAGGGACAGGGGTTATCAACACTGAAGCTTTCTTT | CASGLGTGVINTEAFF
TRBD1 | TRBJ2-7 | once | TRBV5-1 | TGCGCCAGCAGCCGTCGACAGGGGGAGGGAAACGAGCAGTACTTC | CASSRRQGEGNEQYF
TRBD1 | TRBJ1-4 | - | TRBV29-1 | TGCAGCGTGACAGGGTCGGAAACTAATGAAAAACTGTTTTTT | CSVTGSETNEKLFF
TRBD2 | TRBJ2-1 | - | TRBV5-4 | TGTGCCAGCAGCACCGACAGCGGGAGAGGGTTCTTC | CASSTDSGRGFF
TRBD2 | TRBJ2-2 | - | TRBV30 | TGTGCCTGGGGGGGGGCCGGGGAGCTGTTTTTT | CAWGGAGELFF
TRBD1 | TRBJ1-1 | few | TRBV19 | TGTGCCAGTAGTATTGCGGCAGGGGGCTTGGACACTGAAGCTTTCTTT | CASSIAAGGLDTEAFF
TRBD1 | TRBJ1-3 | few | TRBV27 | TGTGCCAGCAGCCAGGGGACAGGCGGAAACACCATATATTTT | CASSQGTGGNTIYF
- | TRBJ2-7 | - | TRBV7-2 | TGTGCCAGCAGTGAGACAGGCTACGAGCAGTACTTC | CASSETGYEQYF
TRBD1 | TRBJ1-5 | - | TRBV9 | TGTGCCAGCAGCGCCGGACAGGGGGGTCAGCCCCAGCATTTT | CASSAGQGGQPQHF
TRBD2 | TRBJ2-1 | - | TRBV27 | TGTGCCAGCAGTCTGGGACTAGCGGGCAATGAGCAGTTCTTC | CASSLGLAGNEQFF
- | TRBJ2-7 | - | TRBV5-1 | TGCGCCAGCAGCTTATTGCAGGGCGAGCAGTACTTC | CASSLLQGEQYF
TRBD1 | TRBJ2-7 | - | TRBV7-8 | TGTGCCAGCAGCTTAGGGGACAGGCCGTCCTACGAGCAGTACTTC | CASSLGDRPSYEQYF
- | TRBJ1-5 | - | TRBV29-1 | TGCAGCGTTGGAATCGGGGGAGGTCAGCCCCAGCATTTT | CSVGIGGGQPQHF
TRBD2 | TRBJ2-2 | - | TRBV7-9 | TGTGCCAGCATCGGGGGGGACCCAGGAGGGGAGCTGTTTTTT | CASIGGDPGGELFF
- | TRBJ2-5 | - | TRBV29-1 | TGCAGCGTTGACACAGATACCAATCAGTACTTC | CSVDTDTNQYF
TRBD1 | TRBJ2-7 | - | TRBV4-1 | TGCGCCAGCAGCCGCCCGGCCGGGACAGGGAACTACGAGCAGTACTTC | CASSRPAGTGNYEQYF
TRBD2 | TRBJ2-2 | - | TRBV19 | TGTGCCAGTAGTGAAAAACGGACTAGCGGGAACACCGGGGAGCTGTTTTTT | CASSEKRTSGNTGELFF
- | TRBJ2-7 | - | TRBV4-3 | TGCGCCAGCAGCCAAGAACGCAGGGGCCTCTACGAGCAGTACTTC | CASSQERRGLYEQYF